This is a list of T cell receptor beta chains from one sample in a study of control samples from healthy donors and cancer patients. TCRdb keeps only in-frame clones here, not all; method: immunoSEQ multiplex PCR. Seen here are 150,000 to 200,000 clones, 91% observed once, and the top ten hold over 1.2%. The sample consisted of blood. These receptors were collected from a woman in her thirties in good health. The CDR3 runs from the conserved cysteine through the conserved F or W. The D gene is left open where the match is weak. Only some rows state a clone size, as once, few, many or a class for expanded clones.

j_call: TRBJ2-7
v_call: TRBV7-9
clone_size: .
d_call: .
cdr3_aa: CASSLEGQFSEQYF
cdr3_nt: TGTGCCAGCAGCTTAGAAGGACAGTTCTCCGAGCAGTACTTC

j_call: TRBJ2-1
v_call: TRBV27
clone_size: .
d_call: TRBD1
cdr3_aa: CASSYRGYEQFF
cdr3_nt: TGTGCCAGCAGTTACAGGGGATATGAGCAGTTCTTC

j_call: TRBJ1-1
v_call: TRBV29-1
clone_size: .
d_call: TRBD1
cdr3_aa: CSALDRMNTEAFF
cdr3_nt: TGCAGCGCTTTGGACAGGATGAACACTGAAGCTTTCTTT

j_call: TRBJ1-1
v_call: TRBV12-3/TRBV12-4
clone_size: .
d_call: .
cdr3_aa: CASSPQGYTEAFF
cdr3_nt: TGTGCCAGCAGTCCCCAGGGGTACACTGAAGCTTTCTTT

j_call: TRBJ1-2
v_call: TRBV7-8
clone_size: few
d_call: .
cdr3_aa: CASSLARQPNYGYTF
cdr3_nt: TGTGCCAGCAGCTTAGCCCGACAACCCAACTATGGCTACACCTTC

j_call: TRBJ1-5
v_call: TRBV4-3
clone_size: .
d_call: .
cdr3_aa: CASSQERENQPQHF
cdr3_nt: TGCGCCAGCAGCCAAGAACGGGAAAATCAGCCCCAGCATTTT

j_call: TRBJ2-2
v_call: TRBV24-1
clone_size: .
d_call: TRBD1
cdr3_aa: CATSDLGQGGTGELFF
cdr3_nt: TGTGCCACCAGTGATTTGGGACAGGGGGGAACCGGGGAGCTGTTTTTT

j_call: TRBJ1-2
v_call: TRBV7-9
clone_size: .
d_call: TRBD1
cdr3_aa: CASSLVSGTGGYGYTF
cdr3_nt: TGTGCCAGCAGCTTAGTATCCGGGACAGGGGGCTATGGCTACACCTTC

j_call: TRBJ1-5
v_call: TRBV7-8
clone_size: .
d_call: TRBD1
cdr3_aa: CASSRTGVGNQPQHF
cdr3_nt: TGTGCCAGCAGCCGGACAGGGGTCGGCAATCAGCCCCAGCATTTT

j_call: TRBJ1-4
v_call: TRBV5-1
clone_size: .
d_call: TRBD1
cdr3_aa: CASRTGTGFEKLFF
cdr3_nt: TGCGCCAGCAGAACCGGGACAGGTTTTGAAAAACTGTTTTTT

j_call: TRBJ2-1
v_call: TRBV3-1/TRBV3-2
clone_size: .
d_call: TRBD2
cdr3_aa: CASSRLARDEQFF
cdr3_nt: TGTGCCAGCAGCCGACTAGCTCGGGATGAGCAGTTCTTC

j_call: TRBJ2-7
v_call: TRBV3-1/TRBV3-2
clone_size: .
d_call: TRBD2
cdr3_aa: CASSRGTSGGSYEQYF
cdr3_nt: TGTGCCAGCAGCCGGGGGACTAGCGGAGGGTCCTACGAGCAGTACTTC

j_call: TRBJ2-1
v_call: TRBV10-3
clone_size: once
d_call: .
cdr3_aa: CAISESAEWNNEQFF
cdr3_nt: TGTGCCATCAGTGAGTCGGCGGAGTGGAACAATGAGCAGTTCTTC

j_call: TRBJ1-4
v_call: TRBV5-6
clone_size: once
d_call: TRBD1
cdr3_aa: CASSTPTGAGEKLFF
cdr3_nt: TGTGCCAGCAGCACACCGACAGGGGCAGGTGAAAAACTGTTTTTT

j_call: TRBJ1-4
v_call: TRBV19
clone_size: .
d_call: .
cdr3_aa: CASRASNEKLFF
cdr3_nt: TGCGCCAGTCGGGCCAGTAATGAAAAACTGTTTTTT

j_call: TRBJ2-4
v_call: TRBV7-2
clone_size: .
d_call: TRBD1
cdr3_aa: CASSLGPQGVKNIQYF
cdr3_nt: TGTGCCAGCAGCTTAGGGCCTCAGGGGGTGAAAAACATTCAGTACTTC

j_call: TRBJ1-4
v_call: TRBV7-9
clone_size: few
d_call: TRBD1
cdr3_aa: CASSLGGTGNEKLFF
cdr3_nt: TGTGCCAGCAGCTTAGGCGGGACAGGGAATGAAAAACTGTTTTTT

j_call: TRBJ1-3
v_call: TRBV6-5
clone_size: .
d_call: .
cdr3_aa: CARSILSGNTIYF
cdr3_nt: TGTGCCAGGTCCATACTCTCTGGAAACACCATATATTTT

j_call: TRBJ1-5
v_call: TRBV3-1/TRBV3-2
clone_size: .
d_call: .
cdr3_aa: CASSQDTRGSNQPQHF
cdr3_nt: TGTGCCAGCAGCCAAGATACCAGGGGTAGCAATCAGCCCCAGCATTTT

j_call: TRBJ1-2
v_call: TRBV6-5
clone_size: .
d_call: .
cdr3_aa: CASSYSNRDYGYTF
cdr3_nt: TGTGCCAGCAGTTACTCGAACAGGGACTATGGCTACACCTTC

j_call: TRBJ2-7
v_call: TRBV21-1
clone_size: .
d_call: .
cdr3_aa: CASIHYEQYF
cdr3_nt: TGTGCCAGCATCCACTACGAGCAGTACTTC

j_call: TRBJ1-5
v_call: TRBV5-1
clone_size: few
d_call: .
cdr3_aa: CASSLEQGNQPQHF
cdr3_nt: TGCGCCAGCAGCTTGGAACAGGGCAATCAGCCCCAGCATTTT

j_call: TRBJ1-1
v_call: TRBV7-2
clone_size: few
d_call: TRBD1
cdr3_aa: CASSLDRGTEAFF
cdr3_nt: TGTGCCAGCAGCTTAGACAGGGGGACTGAAGCTTTCTTT